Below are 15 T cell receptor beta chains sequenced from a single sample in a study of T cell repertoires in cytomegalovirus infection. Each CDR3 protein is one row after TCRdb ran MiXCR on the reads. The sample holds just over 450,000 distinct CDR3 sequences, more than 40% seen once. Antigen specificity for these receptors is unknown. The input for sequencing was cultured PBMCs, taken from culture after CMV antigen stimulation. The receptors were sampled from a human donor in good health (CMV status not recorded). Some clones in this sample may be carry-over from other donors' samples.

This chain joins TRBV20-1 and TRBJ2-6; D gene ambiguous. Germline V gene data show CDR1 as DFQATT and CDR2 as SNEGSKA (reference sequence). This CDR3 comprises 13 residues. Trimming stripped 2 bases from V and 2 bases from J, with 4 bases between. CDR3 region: CSARLAGANVLTF. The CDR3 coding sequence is TGCAGTGCTAGACTAGCTGGGGCCAACGTCCTGACTTTC.

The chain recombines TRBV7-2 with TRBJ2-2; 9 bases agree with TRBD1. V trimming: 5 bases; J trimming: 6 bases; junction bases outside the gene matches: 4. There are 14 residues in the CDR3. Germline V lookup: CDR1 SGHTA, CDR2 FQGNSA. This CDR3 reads CASSGDRVAGELFF. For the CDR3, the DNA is TGTGCCAGCAGCGGGGACAGGGTGGCCGGGGAGCTGTTTTTT. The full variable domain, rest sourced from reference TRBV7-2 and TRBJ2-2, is GAGVSQSPSNKVTEKGKDVELRCDPISGHTALYWYRQSLGQGLEFLIYFQGNSAPDKSGLPSDRFSAERTGGSVSTLTIQRTQQEDSAVYLCASSGDRVAGELFFGEGSRLTVL.

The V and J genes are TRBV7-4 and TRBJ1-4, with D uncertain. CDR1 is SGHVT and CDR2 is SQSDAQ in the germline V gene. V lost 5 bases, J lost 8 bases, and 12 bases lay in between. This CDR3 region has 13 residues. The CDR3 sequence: CASSPMTGEKLFF. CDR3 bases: TGTGCCAGCAGCCCCATGACGGGAGAAAAACTGTTTTTT.

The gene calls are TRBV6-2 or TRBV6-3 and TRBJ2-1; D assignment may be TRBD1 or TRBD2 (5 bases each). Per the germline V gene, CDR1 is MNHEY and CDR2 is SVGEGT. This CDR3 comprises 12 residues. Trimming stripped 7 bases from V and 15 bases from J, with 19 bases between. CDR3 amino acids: CASNSLAPGTFF. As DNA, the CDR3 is TGTGCCAGCAATTCGCTTGCGCCTGGGACGTTCTTC.

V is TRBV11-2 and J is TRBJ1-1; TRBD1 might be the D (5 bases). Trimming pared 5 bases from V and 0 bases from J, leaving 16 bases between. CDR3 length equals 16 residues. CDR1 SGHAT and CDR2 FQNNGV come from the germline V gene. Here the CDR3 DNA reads TGTGCCAGCAGCCACGGGCTGGGACGACTGAACACTGAAGCTTTCTTT. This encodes CASSHGLGRLNTEAFF.

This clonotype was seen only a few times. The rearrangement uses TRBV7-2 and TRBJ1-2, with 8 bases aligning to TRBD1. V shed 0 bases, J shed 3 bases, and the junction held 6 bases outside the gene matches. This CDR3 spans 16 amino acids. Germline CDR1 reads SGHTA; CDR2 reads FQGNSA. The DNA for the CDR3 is TGTGCCAGCAGCTTAGCCTGGGACAGGTGGTACTATGGCTACACCTTC. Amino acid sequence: CASSLAWDRWYYGYTF.

In nucleotides, the CDR3 is TGTGCCTGGAGTGCGACAGGGGGGATGTTTTTT. Encoded protein: CAWSATGGMFF. The chain employs TRBV30 and TRBJ2-2, with 9 bases fitting TRBD1. Germline-derived CDR1 and CDR2 are GTSNPN and SVGIG (reference sequence). CDR3 length equals 11 residues. J lost 15 bases, V lost 1 base, and 3 bases had no gene match.

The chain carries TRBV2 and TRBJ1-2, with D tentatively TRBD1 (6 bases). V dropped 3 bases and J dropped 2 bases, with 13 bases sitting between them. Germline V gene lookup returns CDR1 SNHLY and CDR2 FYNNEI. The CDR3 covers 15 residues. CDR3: CASSDGGGINYGYTF. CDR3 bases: TGTGCCAGCAGTGACGGGGGCGGCATAAACTATGGCTACACCTTC. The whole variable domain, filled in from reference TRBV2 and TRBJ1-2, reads EPEVTQTPSHQVTQMGQEVILRCVPISNHLYFYWYRQILGQKVEFLVSFYNNEISEKSEIFDDQFSVERPDGSNFTLKIRSTKLEDSAMYFCASSDGGGINYGYTFGSGTRLTVV.

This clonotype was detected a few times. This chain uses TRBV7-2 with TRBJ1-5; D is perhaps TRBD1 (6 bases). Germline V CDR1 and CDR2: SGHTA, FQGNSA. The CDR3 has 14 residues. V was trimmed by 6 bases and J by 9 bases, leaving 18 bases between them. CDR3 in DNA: TGTGCCAGCAGACGACAGGCGTCGGATCGGCCCCAGCATTTT. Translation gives CASRRQASDRPQHF. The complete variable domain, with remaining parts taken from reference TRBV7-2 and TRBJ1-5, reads GAGVSQSPSNKVTEKGKDVELRCDPISGHTALYWYRQSLGQGLEFLIYFQGNSAPDKSGLPSDRFSAERTGGSVSTLTIQRTQQEDSAVYLCASRRQASDRPQHFGDGTRLSIL.

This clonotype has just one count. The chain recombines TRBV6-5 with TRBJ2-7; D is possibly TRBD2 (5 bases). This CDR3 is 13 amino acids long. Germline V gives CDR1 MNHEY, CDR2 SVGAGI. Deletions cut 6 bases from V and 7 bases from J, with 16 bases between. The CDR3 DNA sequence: TGTGCCAGCAGCCTTGGGATCGGCGGGGAGCAGTACTTC. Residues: CASSLGIGGEQYF.

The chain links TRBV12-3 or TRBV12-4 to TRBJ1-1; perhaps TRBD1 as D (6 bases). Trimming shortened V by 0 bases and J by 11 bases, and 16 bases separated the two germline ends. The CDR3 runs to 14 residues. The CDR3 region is CASSLAPTGLGAFF. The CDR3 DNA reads TGTGCCAGCAGTTTAGCCCCGACAGGACTCGGCGCTTTCTTT.

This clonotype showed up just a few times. The CDR3 region has the DNA TGTGCCAGCAGCTTTATGGGACAGGGTACGGACGAGCAGTACTTC. Its protein is CASSFMGQGTDEQYF. J is TRBJ2-7 and V is TRBV7-2, with TRBD1 identical over 9 bases. Trimming took 3 bases from V and 5 from J; bases not matched to a gene: 8. Germline loops: CDR1 SGHTA, CDR2 FQGNSA. The CDR3 contains 15 residues.

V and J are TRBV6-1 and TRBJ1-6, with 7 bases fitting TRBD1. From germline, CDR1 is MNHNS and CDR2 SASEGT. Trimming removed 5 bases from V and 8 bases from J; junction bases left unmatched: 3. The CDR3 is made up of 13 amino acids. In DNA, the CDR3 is TGTGCCAGCAGTATAGACAGGGATTCACCCCTCCACTTT. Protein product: CASSIDRDSPLHF.

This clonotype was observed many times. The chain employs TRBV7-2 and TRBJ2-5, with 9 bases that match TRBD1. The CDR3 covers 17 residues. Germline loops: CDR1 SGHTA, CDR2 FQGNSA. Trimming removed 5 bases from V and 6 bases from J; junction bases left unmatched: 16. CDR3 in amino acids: CASSHPQLPGQGKTQYF. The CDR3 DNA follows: TGTGCCAGCAGCCACCCGCAACTTCCGGGACAGGGCAAGACCCAGTACTTC.

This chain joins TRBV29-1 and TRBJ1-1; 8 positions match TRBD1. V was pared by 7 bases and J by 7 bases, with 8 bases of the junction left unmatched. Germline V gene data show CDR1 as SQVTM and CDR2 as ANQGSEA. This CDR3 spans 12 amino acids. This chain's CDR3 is CSASTGEGEAFF. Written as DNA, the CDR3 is TGCAGCGCTTCGACAGGGGAGGGTGAAGCTTTCTTT.